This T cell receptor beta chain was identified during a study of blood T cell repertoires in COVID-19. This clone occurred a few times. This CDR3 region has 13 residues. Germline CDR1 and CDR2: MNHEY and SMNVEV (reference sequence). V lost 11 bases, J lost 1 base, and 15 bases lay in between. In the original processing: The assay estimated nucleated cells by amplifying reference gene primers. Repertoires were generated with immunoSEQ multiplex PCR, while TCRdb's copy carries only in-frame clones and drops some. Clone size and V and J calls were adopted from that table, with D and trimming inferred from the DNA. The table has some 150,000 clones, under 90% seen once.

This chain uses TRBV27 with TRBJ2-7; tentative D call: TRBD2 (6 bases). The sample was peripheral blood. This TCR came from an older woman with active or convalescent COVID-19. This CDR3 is CARGTPPSYEQYF. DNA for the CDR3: TGTGCCCGGGGGACTCCCCCTTCCTACGAGCAGTACTTC.